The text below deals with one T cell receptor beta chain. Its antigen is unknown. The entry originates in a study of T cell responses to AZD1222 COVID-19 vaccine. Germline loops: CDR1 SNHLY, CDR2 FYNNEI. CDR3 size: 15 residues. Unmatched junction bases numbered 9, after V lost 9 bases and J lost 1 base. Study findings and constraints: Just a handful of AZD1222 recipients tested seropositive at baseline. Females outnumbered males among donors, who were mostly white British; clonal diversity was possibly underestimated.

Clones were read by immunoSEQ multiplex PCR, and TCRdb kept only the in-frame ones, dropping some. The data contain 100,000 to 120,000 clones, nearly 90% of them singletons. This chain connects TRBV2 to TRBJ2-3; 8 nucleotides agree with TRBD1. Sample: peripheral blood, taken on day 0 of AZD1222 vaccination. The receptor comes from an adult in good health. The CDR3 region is CASGGQGTGTDTQYF. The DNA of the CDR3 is TGTGCCAGTGGAGGACAGGGAACGGGCACAGATACGCAGTATTTT. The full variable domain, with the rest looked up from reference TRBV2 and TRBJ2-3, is EPEVTQTPSHQVTQMGQEVILRCVPISNHLYFYWYRQILGQKVEFLVSFYNNEISEKSEIFDDQFSVERPDGSNFTLKIRSTKLEDSAMYFCASGGQGTGTDTQYFGPGTRLTVL.